The rows below give T cell receptor beta chains drawn from one sample of a study of T cell responses to AZD1222 COVID-19 vaccine. Data came from immunoSEQ multiplex PCR; TCRdb stores just in-frame clones and leaves some out. The sample lists about 110,000 clones, roughly four fifths occurring once. This specimen consisted of peripheral blood, obtained on day 0 of AZD1222 vaccination. The source of these receptors is an adult in good health. Each CDR3 is given with its conserved first and last residue. The order of the fields is V gene, clone size, J gene, D gene, CDR3 length, CDR3 DNA, CDR3 protein. D genes are given only for firm matches. For some rows the clone size is stated as once, few or many, or as a class when expanded; others skip it.

TRBV27	.	TRBJ2-7	.	11	TGTGCCGGCAGTTCTGACTTTAAGCAGTACTTC	CAGSSDFKQYF
TRBV2	.	TRBJ2-3	TRBD2	16	TGTGCCAGTAGGCGGGACGATCCTAGCGGGACAGATACGCAGTATTTT	CASRRDDPSGTDTQYF
TRBV5-6	.	TRBJ1-2	TRBD1	13	TGTGCCAGCAGCCAGGACAGGGTCCGTGGCTACACCTTC	CASSQDRVRGYTF
TRBV27	.	TRBJ1-2	TRBD1	14	TGTGCCAGCAGTCCCGGGACAGGCCTCTATGGCTACACCTTC	CASSPGTGLYGYTF
TRBV19	.	TRBJ1-1	TRBD1	14	TGTGCCAGTAACCAACAGGGGGTGAACACTGAAGCTTTCTTT	CASNQQGVNTEAFF
TRBV24-1	medium-sized	TRBJ1-3	.	16	TGTGCCACCAGTGACCACCGGGCTTCCTCTGGAAACACCATATATTTT	CATSDHRASSGNTIYF
TRBV5-4	.	TRBJ2-3	.	17	TGTGCCAGCAGCCCCCGGGGGGCAGGGACTAGCACAGATACGCAGTATTTT	CASSPRGAGTSTDTQYF
TRBV28	.	TRBJ2-7	.	14	TGTGCCAGCAACCGGCCCGGGTGGGCCCACGAGCAGTACTTC	CASNRPGWAHEQYF
TRBV5-5	few	TRBJ1-2	.	13	TGTGCCAGCAGCGCGGCCGGGGGATATGGCTACACCTTC	CASSAAGGYGYTF
TRBV5-4	.	TRBJ1-1	TRBD1	14	TGTGCCAGCAGCTTACGCAGGGGGCACAATGAAGCTTTCTTT	CASSLRRGHNEAFF
TRBV5-1	few	TRBJ1-3	.	15	TGCGCCAGCAGCTTGGCCGGTTCGGCTGGAAACACCATATATTTT	CASSLAGSAGNTIYF
TRBV28	.	TRBJ2-5	.	13	TGTGCTACCCATGTGGGGCCAAAAGAGACCCAGTACTTC	CATHVGPKETQYF
TRBV7-2	.	TRBJ1-2	.	13	TGTGCCAGCAGCTTGCGAAGAGGGGATGGCTACACCTTC	CASSLRRGDGYTF
TRBV7-2	few	TRBJ2-7	TRBD2	15	TGTGCCAGCAGCTGGACTAGCGGGCCGCTCTACGAGCAGTACTTC	CASSWTSGPLYEQYF
TRBV19	.	TRBJ2-5	.	15	TGTGCCAGTAGTCCTCGTCACCGAGTGGGGGAGACCCAGTACTTC	CASSPRHRVGETQYF
TRBV7-3	.	TRBJ1-1	.	13	TGTGCCAGCAGCTTAAACAGGGCCACTGAAGCTTTCTTT	CASSLNRATEAFF
TRBV6-5	.	TRBJ1-5	TRBD1	16	TGTGCCAGCAGTTACTCACGGACAGGGGGCCATCAGCCCCAGCATTTT	CASSYSRTGGHQPQHF
TRBV19	.	TRBJ1-3	.	16	TGTGCCAGTAGTAAGGCCGCGGCCTACTCTGGAAACACCATATATTTT	CASSKAAAYSGNTIYF
TRBV7-2	.	TRBJ2-3	.	14	TGTGCCAGCAGCTTAGCCGGGAAGACAGATACGCAGTATTTT	CASSLAGKTDTQYF
TRBV29-1	.	TRBJ2-1	.	15	TGCAGCGCGACTTTAAGGGGGACCTCTGTTCATGAGCAGTTCTTC	CSATLRGTSVHEQFF
TRBV30	.	TRBJ2-2	.	13	TGTGCCAGGGCGTGGGATAACACCGGGGAGCTGTTTTTT	CARAWDNTGELFF
TRBV5-1	.	TRBJ1-4	TRBD1	15	TGCGCCAGCAGCGGAGGACAGGGAAGGGGTGAAAAACTGTTTTTT	CASSGGQGRGEKLFF
TRBV27	.	TRBJ2-2	.	15	TGTGCCAGCAGTTTCATAAACAGCCGCACCGGGGAGCTGTTTTTT	CASSFINSRTGELFF
TRBV28	.	TRBJ1-1	.	11	TGTGCCAGCAGTTTAGGGAGGGCAGCTTTCTTT	CASSLGRAAFF
TRBV28	.	TRBJ1-4	.	13	TGTGCCAGTTTACAGGGAGATAATGAAAAACTGTTTTTT	CASLQGDNEKLFF
TRBV6-2/TRBV6-3	.	TRBJ1-5	.	14	TGTGCCAGCAGTTACGGCCGAAACAGTCAGCCCCAGCATTTT	CASSYGRNSQPQHF
TRBV28	.	TRBJ1-3	.	14	TGTGCCAGCAGTTTACCAGCCCCTGGAAACACCATATATTTT	CASSLPAPGNTIYF
TRBV19	.	TRBJ1-5	.	13	TGTGCCAGTACCGGACAAAGCAATCAGCCCCAGCATTTT	CASTGQSNQPQHF
TRBV9	.	TRBJ2-5	TRBD1	15	TGTGCCAGCAGCAAACTTTGGGACAGGGGGGAGACCCAGTACTTC	CASSKLWDRGETQYF
TRBV5-1	.	TRBJ1-1	TRBD1	13	TGCGCCAGCAGCTTGGTAGACAGGGGTGAAGCTTTCTTT	CASSLVDRGEAFF
TRBV19	.	TRBJ1-6	.	11	TGTGCCGCAGGGGAGAATTCACCCCTCCACTTT	CAAGENSPLHF
TRBV28	.	TRBJ1-3	.	12	TGTGCCAGCCGGACAGCCGGAAACACCATATATTTT	CASRTAGNTIYF
TRBV14	.	TRBJ1-5	.	15	TGTGCCAGCAGCCAAGATACAGGGCCCTATCAGCCCCAGCATTTT	CASSQDTGPYQPQHF
TRBV6-2/TRBV6-3	.	TRBJ2-1	.	15	TGTGCCAGCAGTGACAGGGGACTAGTTCGCAATGAGCAGTTCTTC	CASSDRGLVRNEQFF
TRBV19	.	TRBJ2-7	.	11	TGTGCCAGTAGACAGGGTTACGAGCAGTACTTC	CASRQGYEQYF
TRBV25-1	.	TRBJ2-5	TRBD2	14	TGTGCCCGCCGGGACGCGGGGGGGGTCGAGACCCAGTACTTC	CARRDAGGVETQYF
TRBV11-3	once	TRBJ2-2	.	13	TGTGCCAGCAGCTTAGTTGAGACCGGGGAGCTGTTTTTT	CASSLVETGELFF
TRBV7-2	once	TRBJ2-4	TRBD2	15	TGTGCCAGCAGCTTGAGCGGGAGAGCCAAAAACATTCAGTACTTC	CASSLSGRAKNIQYF
TRBV6-2/TRBV6-3	.	TRBJ1-1	TRBD1	17	TGTGCCAGCAGCCCCGGGCCGGGACAGCGCATGAACACTGAAGCTTTCTTT	CASSPGPGQRMNTEAFF
TRBV7-2	.	TRBJ2-3	TRBD2	15	TGTGCCAGCAGCGTTAGCGGGTCTAGCACAGATACGCAGTATTTT	CASSVSGSSTDTQYF
TRBV4-1	.	TRBJ2-7	TRBD2	17	TGCGCCAGCAGCCAAGATCATCGACTAGCGGGAGCTAACGAGCAGTACTTC	CASSQDHRLAGANEQYF
TRBV18	.	TRBJ1-1	TRBD1	14	TGTGCCAGCTCCTCTCGGGACAGAGGGACTGAAGCTTTCTTT	CASSSRDRGTEAFF
TRBV6-5	.	TRBJ1-5	.	14	TGTGCCAGCAGTCCTCTCAGGGAGAATCAGCCCCAGCATTTT	CASSPLRENQPQHF
TRBV5-4	.	TRBJ1-1	TRBD1	15	TGTGCCAGCAGCTGGGCAGGGGGGGCAGGCACTGAAGCTTTCTTT	CASSWAGGAGTEAFF
TRBV6-6	.	TRBJ2-7	TRBD1	15	TGTGCCAGCAGTTACGAGCTGACAGGGTCCTACGAGCAGTACTTC	CASSYELTGSYEQYF